Listed below are T cell receptor beta chains from one sample, sequenced in a study of T cell responses to AZD1222 COVID-19 vaccine. Libraries were prepared by immunoSEQ multiplex PCR; TCRdb keeps only in-frame clonotypes and omits some of them. The sample consists of about 83,000 clones, 88% of them appearing once. The sample was peripheral blood, taken on day 0 of MenACWY control vaccination. All receptors derive from an adult in good health. Each CDR3 is given without its conserved first and last residue.

v_gene: TRBV5-1; j_gene: TRBJ2-7; CDR3aa: ASSPGPGNYEQY
v_gene: TRBV18; j_gene: TRBJ1-4; CDR3aa: ASSPQGREEKLF
v_gene: TRBV19; j_gene: TRBJ1-2; CDR3aa: ASSIALGQFNYGYT
v_gene: TRBV28; j_gene: TRBJ1-1; CDR3aa: ASTPLGGGATEAF
v_gene: TRBV9; j_gene: TRBJ2-7; CDR3aa: ASSVGGTGSSYEQY
v_gene: TRBV6-5; j_gene: TRBJ2-4; CDR3aa: ASRGGDLAKNIQY
v_gene: TRBV25-1; j_gene: TRBJ2-1; CDR3aa: ASSESGTRGRYNEQF
v_gene: TRBV10-1; j_gene: TRBJ2-3; CDR3aa: ASSDFEGGGADTQY
v_gene: TRBV9; j_gene: TRBJ2-3; CDR3aa: ASSVFSSGRPDTQY
v_gene: TRBV12-3/TRBV12-4; j_gene: TRBJ2-7; CDR3aa: ASSLAHKGEQY
v_gene: TRBV7-9; j_gene: TRBJ2-2; CDR3aa: ASSAPGKENTGELF
v_gene: TRBV18; j_gene: TRBJ2-6; CDR3aa: ASSPMDSSSGANVLT
v_gene: TRBV7-2; j_gene: TRBJ1-6; CDR3aa: ASSLSQGQYSPLH
v_gene: TRBV6-5; j_gene: TRBJ1-1; CDR3aa: ASSLPGGTEAF
v_gene: TRBV20-1; j_gene: TRBJ1-5; CDR3aa: SASSLGYSNQPQH
v_gene: TRBV5-1; j_gene: TRBJ1-2; CDR3aa: ASSFPSLGYT
v_gene: TRBV10-3; j_gene: TRBJ2-7; CDR3aa: AISESLGPGQGTYEQY
v_gene: TRBV7-9; j_gene: TRBJ2-5; CDR3aa: ASSLALEGGETQY
v_gene: TRBV7-9; j_gene: TRBJ2-1; CDR3aa: ASRPDREDPHEQF
v_gene: TRBV19; j_gene: TRBJ2-2; CDR3aa: ASSPGSIPMVGELF
v_gene: TRBV19; j_gene: TRBJ2-1; CDR3aa: ASRLQGSIENEQF
v_gene: TRBV5-1; j_gene: TRBJ1-2; CDR3aa: ASSLDSPNYGYT
v_gene: TRBV4-3; j_gene: TRBJ2-1; CDR3aa: ASSQNPGQVNNEQF
v_gene: TRBV4-3; j_gene: TRBJ2-1; CDR3aa: ASSQGLAGGYNEQF
v_gene: TRBV6-6; j_gene: TRBJ1-1; CDR3aa: ASRQNREAEAF
v_gene: TRBV7-3; j_gene: TRBJ2-5; CDR3aa: ASSQSLEETQY
v_gene: TRBV10-1; j_gene: TRBJ2-7; CDR3aa: ASTGRWYEQY
v_gene: TRBV2; j_gene: TRBJ1-1; CDR3aa: ASSEGGRRYGEAF
v_gene: TRBV6-6; j_gene: TRBJ1-1; CDR3aa: ASRETGTGVSEAF
v_gene: TRBV5-1; j_gene: TRBJ1-6; CDR3aa: ASSASGQVNSPLH
v_gene: TRBV7-6; j_gene: TRBJ2-5; CDR3aa: ASSLGSGIRETQY